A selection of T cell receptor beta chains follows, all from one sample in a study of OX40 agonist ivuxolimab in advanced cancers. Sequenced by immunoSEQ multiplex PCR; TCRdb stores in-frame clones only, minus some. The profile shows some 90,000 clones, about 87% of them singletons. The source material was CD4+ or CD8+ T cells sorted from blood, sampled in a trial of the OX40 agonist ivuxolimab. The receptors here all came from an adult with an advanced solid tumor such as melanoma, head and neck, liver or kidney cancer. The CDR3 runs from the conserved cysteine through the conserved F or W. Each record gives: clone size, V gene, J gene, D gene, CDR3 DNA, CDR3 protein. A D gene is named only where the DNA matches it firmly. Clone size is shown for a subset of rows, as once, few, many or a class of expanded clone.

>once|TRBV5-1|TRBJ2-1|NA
TGCGCCAGCAGCTTGGACGGCACAAAGAGCTCCTACAATGAGCAGTTCTTC
CASSLDGTKSSYNEQFF
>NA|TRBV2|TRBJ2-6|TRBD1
TGTGCCAGCAGAGGACAGGGACCGGGCGGGGCCAACGTCCTGACTTTC
CASRGQGPGGANVLTF
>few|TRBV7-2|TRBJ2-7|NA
TGTGCCAGCAGCCCCGCCGAAGGGTCCTCCTACGAGCAGTACTTC
CASSPAEGSSYEQYF
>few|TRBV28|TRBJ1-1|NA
TGTGCCGTCCAAAGAGGCACTGAAGCTTTCTTT
CAVQRGTEAFF
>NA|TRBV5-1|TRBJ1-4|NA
TGCGCCAGCAGCTTGGGTGCATTCAATGAAAAACTGTTTTTT
CASSLGAFNEKLFF
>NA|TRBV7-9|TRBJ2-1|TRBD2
TGTGCCAGCAGCTTAGGGCGGTTAGCGGGAGGTTTTGAGCAGTTCTTC
CASSLGRLAGGFEQFF
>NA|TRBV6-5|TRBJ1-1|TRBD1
TGTGCCAGCAGTTACAATCAGGGGGGCCGATCTGAAGCTTTCTTT
CASSYNQGGRSEAFF
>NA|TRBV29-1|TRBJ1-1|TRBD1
TGCAGCGTTGACTCAGGGGGCACTGAAGCTTTCTTT
CSVDSGGTEAFF
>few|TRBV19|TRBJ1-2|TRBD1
TGTGCCAGTAGCCCGGGACAGGGAAACTATGGCTACACCTTC
CASSPGQGNYGYTF
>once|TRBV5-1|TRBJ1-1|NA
TGCGCCAGCAGCTTGGATGGGGTGAACACTGAAGCTTTCTTT
CASSLDGVNTEAFF
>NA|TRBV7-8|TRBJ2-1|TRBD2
TGTGCCAGCAGCTTAGAGGGAAAGCGGGAGAGGGAGCAGTTCTTC
CASSLEGKREREQFF
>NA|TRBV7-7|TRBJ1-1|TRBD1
TGCGCCAGCAGCCACCTACAGGGGCTGAACACTGAAGCTTTCTTT
CASSHLQGLNTEAFF
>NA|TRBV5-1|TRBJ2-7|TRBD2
TGCGCCAGCAGCTTGGAGCGGGAGGAGAGCTACGAGCAGTACTTC
CASSLEREESYEQYF
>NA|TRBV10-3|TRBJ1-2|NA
TGTGCCATCAGCGGAGCCGGGACACTCTATGGCTACACCTTC
CAISGAGTLYGYTF
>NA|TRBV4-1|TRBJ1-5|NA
TGCGCCAGCAGCCAAGACAGGTTCTTCAATCAGCCCCAGCATTTT
CASSQDRFFNQPQHF
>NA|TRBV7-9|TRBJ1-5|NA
TGTGCCAGCAGCTTAGGCCAGGGCTTGGGTCAGCCCCAGCATTTT
CASSLGQGLGQPQHF
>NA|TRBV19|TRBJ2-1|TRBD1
TGTGCCAGCCGATACAGGGGGGACTACAATGAGCAGTTCTTC
CASRYRGDYNEQFF
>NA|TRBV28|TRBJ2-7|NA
TGTGCCAGCGAGGGTAATTCCTACGAGCAGTACTTC
CASEGNSYEQYF
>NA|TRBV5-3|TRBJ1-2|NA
TGTGCCAGCAGCTCAACTCGGGGATTGGGCTACACCTTC
CASSSTRGLGYTF
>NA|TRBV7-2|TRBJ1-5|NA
TGTGCCAGCAGCCGGACCTCTGGGGGCCTGGGCAATCAGCCCCAGCATTTT
CASSRTSGGLGNQPQHF
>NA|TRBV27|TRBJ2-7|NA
TGTGCCAGCAGTTACACTAAAGACGAGCAGTACTTC
CASSYTKDEQYF
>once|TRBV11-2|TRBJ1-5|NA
TGTGCCAGCAGCCCATCGGGGAACCAGGCTCAGCCCCAGCATTTT
CASSPSGNQAQPQHF
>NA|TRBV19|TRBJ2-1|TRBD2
TGTGCCAGTAGATCCCGGACTAGCGGAGGGTACAATGAGCAGTTCTTC
CASRSRTSGGYNEQFF
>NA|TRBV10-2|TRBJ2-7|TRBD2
TGCGCCAGCAGTGAACTAGCGGGAGTTTCCTACGAGCAGTACTTC
CASSELAGVSYEQYF
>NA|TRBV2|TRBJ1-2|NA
TGTGCCAGCAGTGACTTAAGGGACTATGGCTACACCTTC
CASSDLRDYGYTF
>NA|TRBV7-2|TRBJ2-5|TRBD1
TGTGCCAGCAGCTGGACAGGAAGGGAAGAGACCCAGTACTTC
CASSWTGREETQYF
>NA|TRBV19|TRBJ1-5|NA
TGTGCCAGTAGTACCTACAGGGACCAGCCCCAGCATTTT
CASSTYRDQPQHF
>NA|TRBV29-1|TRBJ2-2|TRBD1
TGCAGCGCTGGGGGACAGGCGAACACCGGGGAGCTGTTTTTT
CSAGGQANTGELFF
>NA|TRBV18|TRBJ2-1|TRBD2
TGTGCCAGCTCACCAAGGAGCGGGGATAACAATGAGCAGTTCTTC
CASSPRSGDNNEQFF
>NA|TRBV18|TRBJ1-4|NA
TGTGCCAGCTCACCAGGGGGCAGGAATGAAAAACTGTTTTTT
CASSPGGRNEKLFF
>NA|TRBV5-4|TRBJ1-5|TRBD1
TGTGCCAGCAGCTTGTTACGACAGGGCCGAAATCAGCCCCAGCATTTT
CASSLLRQGRNQPQHF
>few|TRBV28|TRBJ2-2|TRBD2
TGTGCCAGCAGGACTAGCGAAGTCGCCGGGGAGCTGTTTTTT
CASRTSEVAGELFF
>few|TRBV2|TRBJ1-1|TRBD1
TGTGCCAGCAGGAGGACAGGTAACACTGAAGCTTTCTTT
CASRRTGNTEAFF
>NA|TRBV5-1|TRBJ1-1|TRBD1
TGCGCCAGCAGCACCCATGGACAGGTGAACACTGAAGCTTTCTTT
CASSTHGQVNTEAFF
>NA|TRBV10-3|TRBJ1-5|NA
TGTGCCATCAGTGGACCGAATAGCAATCAGCCCCAGCATTTT
CAISGPNSNQPQHF
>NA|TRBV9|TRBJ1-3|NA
TGTGCCAGCAGCGTAGGCACTACCTCTGGAAACACCATATATTTT
CASSVGTTSGNTIYF
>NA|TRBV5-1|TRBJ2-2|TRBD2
TGCGCCAGCAGGACTAGCGGCCACACCGGGGAGCTGTTTTTT
CASRTSGHTGELFF
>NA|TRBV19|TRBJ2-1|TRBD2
TGTGCCAGTAGTATTATACCCGGCCTAGCGGGAGGGAGGAATGAGCAGTTCTTC
CASSIIPGLAGGRNEQFF
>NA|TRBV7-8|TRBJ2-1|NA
TGTGCCAGCAGCTTATTTGCTAGCCCTGGCGATGAGCAGTTCTTC
CASSLFASPGDEQFF
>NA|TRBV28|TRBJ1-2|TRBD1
TGTGCCAGCAGTGTTCGACAGGGCCTTATTGTTGGCTACACCTTC
CASSVRQGLIVGYTF
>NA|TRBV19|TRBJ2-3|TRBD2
TGTGCCAGTAGTTCGGGACTAGCGGGGCCCACAGATACGCAGTATTTT
CASSSGLAGPTDTQYF
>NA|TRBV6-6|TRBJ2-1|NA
TGTGCCAGCAGACAGACCACAAGCTCCTACAATGAGCAGTTCTTC
CASRQTTSSYNEQFF